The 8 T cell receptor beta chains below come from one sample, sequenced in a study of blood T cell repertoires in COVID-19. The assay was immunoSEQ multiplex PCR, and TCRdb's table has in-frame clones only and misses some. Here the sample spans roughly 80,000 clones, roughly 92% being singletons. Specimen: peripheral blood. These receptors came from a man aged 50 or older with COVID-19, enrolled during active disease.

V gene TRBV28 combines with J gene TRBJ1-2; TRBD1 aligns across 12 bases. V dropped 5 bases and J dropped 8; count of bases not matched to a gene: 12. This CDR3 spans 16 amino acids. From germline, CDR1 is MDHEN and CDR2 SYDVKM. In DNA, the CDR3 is TGTGCCAGCAGTCGATACCCGGGACAGGGGGCAAGAGGCTACACCTTC. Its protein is CASSRYPGQGARGYTF.

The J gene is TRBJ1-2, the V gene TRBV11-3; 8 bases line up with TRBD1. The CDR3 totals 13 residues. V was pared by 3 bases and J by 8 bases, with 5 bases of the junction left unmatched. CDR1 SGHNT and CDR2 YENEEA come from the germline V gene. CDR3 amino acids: CASSLGTGEGYTF. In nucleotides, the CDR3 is TGTGCCAGCAGCTTGGGGACAGGTGAAGGCTACACCTTC.

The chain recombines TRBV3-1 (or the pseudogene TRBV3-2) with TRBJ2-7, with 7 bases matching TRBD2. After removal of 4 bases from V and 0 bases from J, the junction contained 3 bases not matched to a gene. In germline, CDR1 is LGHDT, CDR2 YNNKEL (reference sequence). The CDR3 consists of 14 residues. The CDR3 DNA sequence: TGTGCCAGCAGCCGGGGGGGGACCTCCTACGAGCAGTACGTC. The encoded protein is CASSRGGTSYEQYV.

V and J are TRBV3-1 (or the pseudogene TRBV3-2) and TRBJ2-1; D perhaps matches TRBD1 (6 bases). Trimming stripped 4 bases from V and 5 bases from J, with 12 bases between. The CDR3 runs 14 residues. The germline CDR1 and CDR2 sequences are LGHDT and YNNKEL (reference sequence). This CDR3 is CASSPRQANNEQFF. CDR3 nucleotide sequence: TGTGCCAGCAGCCCTCGACAGGCTAACAATGAGCAGTTCTTC.

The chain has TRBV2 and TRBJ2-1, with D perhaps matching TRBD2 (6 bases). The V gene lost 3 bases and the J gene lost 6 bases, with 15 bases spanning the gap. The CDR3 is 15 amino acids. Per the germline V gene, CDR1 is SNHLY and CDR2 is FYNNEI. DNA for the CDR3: TGTGCCAGCAGTGATCCGGGACTCGTATCCAATGAGCAGTTCTTC. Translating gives CASSDPGLVSNEQFF.

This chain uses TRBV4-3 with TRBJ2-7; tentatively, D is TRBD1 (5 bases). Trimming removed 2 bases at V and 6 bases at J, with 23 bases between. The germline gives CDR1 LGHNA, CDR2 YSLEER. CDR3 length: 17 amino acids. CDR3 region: CASSQPNRSPVLPEQYF. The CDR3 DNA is TGCGCCAGCAGCCAACCTAACAGGTCCCCGGTCCTTCCCGAGCAGTACTTC.

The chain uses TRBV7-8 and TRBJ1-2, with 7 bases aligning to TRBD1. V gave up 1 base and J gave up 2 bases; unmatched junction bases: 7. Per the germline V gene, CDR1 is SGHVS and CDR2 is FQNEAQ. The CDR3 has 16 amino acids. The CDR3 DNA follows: TGTGCCAGCAGCTTAGGCGGCGGACAGGTGAACTATGGCTACACCTTC. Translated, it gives CASSLGGGQVNYGYTF.

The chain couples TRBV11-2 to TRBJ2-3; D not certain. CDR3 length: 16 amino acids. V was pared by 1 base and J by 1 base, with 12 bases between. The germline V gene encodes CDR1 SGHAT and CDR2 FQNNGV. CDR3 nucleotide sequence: TGTGCCAGCAGCTTAGCTCCTGCAGGCGGCACAGATACGCAGTATTTT. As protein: CASSLAPAGGTDTQYF.